The next 19 T cell receptor beta chains were all read from a single sample in a study of cytomegalovirus exposure and HLA in healthy donors. Both 60 Vbeta primers and 13 Jbeta primers went into the PCR. Method: immunoSEQ multiplex PCR; TCRdb's copy keeps in-frame clones and lacks some. This table has 150,000 to 200,000 clones, less than 80% appearing once. Sample: PBMCs. These receptors came from a man aged 40-49 years in good health and CMV-seronegative.

The chain has TRBV7-9 and TRBJ2-7; 7 nucleotides agree with TRBD2. The CDR3 has 19 residues. The trim removed 1 base at V and 7 bases at J, leaving 22 bases unmatched. Germline CDR1 SEHNR, CDR2 FQNEAQ (reference sequence). The CDR3 DNA follows: TGTGCCAGCAGCTTAGGCGGGCGGGAGAGGATCTACCTCTACGAGGAGCAGTACTTC. This gives the protein CASSLGGRERIYLYEEQYF.

The chain joins TRBV5-4 to TRBJ1-6; D unresolved. The CDR3 spans 14 residues. Germline CDR1 SGHNT, CDR2 YYREEE (reference sequence). V was clipped by 0 bases and J by 7 bases, with 8 bases between them. The CDR3 sequence: CASSLGQKNSPLHF. The CDR3, as DNA: TGTGCCAGCAGCTTGGGGCAGAAGAATTCACCCCTCCACTTT.

The chain recombines TRBV11-2 with TRBJ2-1; 7 nucleotides line up with TRBD1. The V gene end was trimmed by 5 bases and the J gene end by 7 bases; junction bases not matched to a gene: 8. In germline, CDR1 is SGHAT, CDR2 FQNNGV. This CDR3 region has 14 residues. CDR3 DNA sequence: TGTGCCAGCAGCGCCGGGACAGAGTTTAATGAGCAGTTCTTC. Its protein product is CASSAGTEFNEQFF.

V usage is TRBV6-6 and J usage is TRBJ2-3, with 9 bases fitting TRBD2. Germline CDR1 reads MNHNY; CDR2 reads SVGAGI (reference sequence). CDR3 length: 15 amino acids. The junction had 7 bases not matched to a gene; V was cut back by 5 bases and J by 4 bases. The CDR3 region is CASSVPAGGADTQYF. The CDR3 region has the DNA TGTGCCAGCAGTGTCCCAGCGGGAGGCGCAGATACGCAGTATTTT.

The chain couples TRBV28 to TRBJ2-7; 7 bases map to TRBD2. This CDR3 comprises 15 residues. Trimming at V came to 5 bases and at J to 3 bases, leaving 10 bases not matched to a gene. Germline-derived CDR1 and CDR2 are MDHEN and SYDVKM. The CDR3 nucleotides are TGTGCCAGCAGTCCTCCGGGACTAAAGATCTACGAGCAGTACTTC. This sequence encodes CASSPPGLKIYEQYF. Based on the CDR3 plus reference TRBV28 and TRBJ2-7, the full variable domain is DVKVTQSSRYLVKRTGEKVFLECVQDMDHENMFWYRQDPGLGLRLIYFSYDVKMKEKGDIPEGYSVSREKKERFSLILESASTNQTSMYLCASSPPGLKIYEQYFGPGTRLTVT.

The gene calls are TRBV18 and TRBJ2-7, with TRBD2 matching over 11 bases. CDR3 size: 16 residues. The germline V gene encodes CDR1 KGHSH and CDR2 LQKENI. After removal of 4 bases from V and 6 bases from J, the junction contained 11 bases not matched to a gene. In DNA form, the CDR3 reads TGTGCCAGCTCACTACGAACTAGCGGGAGCGACGGCGAGCAGTACTTC. Its translation is CASSLRTSGSDGEQYF.

This chain joins TRBV6-1 and TRBJ2-3, with TRBD2 as a possible D gene (6 bases). The V end lost 4 bases, the J end lost 0 bases, and 17 bases lay between the germline ends. The CDR3 has 17 amino acids. Germline V gene sequence: CDR1 MNHNS, CDR2 SASEGT. CDR3 DNA sequence: TGTGCCAGCAGTGCCGGGGGAACGCAGACTAGCACAGATACGCAGTATTTT. Amino acid sequence: CASSAGGTQTSTDTQYF.

The genes are TRBV27 and TRBJ2-7; D is possibly TRBD1 (5 bases). The CDR3 contains 14 residues. CDR1 and CDR2 (germline): MNHEY, SMNVEV (reference sequence). V was clipped by 1 base and J by 2 bases, with 9 bases between them. CDR3 sequence reads: CASSLYRTTYEQYF. CDR3 DNA sequence: TGTGCCAGCAGTTTATACAGGACCACCTACGAGCAGTACTTC.

The chain carries TRBV11-2 and TRBJ2-3, with D possibly being TRBD1 (6 bases). Trimming left V 4 bases short and J 3 bases short, with 11 bases between. Germline CDR1 is SGHAT and CDR2 is FQNNGV. The CDR3 covers 14 residues. CDR3: CASSSGVSTDTQYF. In DNA form, the CDR3 reads TGTGCCAGCAGCTCAGGGGTCTCGACAGATACGCAGTATTTT. Complete variable domain (other parts from reference TRBV11-2 and TRBJ2-3): EAGVAQSPRYKIIEKRQSVAFWCNPISGHATLYWYQQILGQGPKLLIQFQNNGVVDDSQLPKDRFSAERLKGVDSTLKIQPAKLEDSAVYLCASSSGVSTDTQYFGPGTRLTVL.

Here the CDR3 DNA reads TGTGCCAGCAGTTCTCTGGCAGGGACTAGCGGGAGGCGTGGGGCACACACAGATACGCAGTATTTT. This translates into CASSSLAGTSGRRGAHTDTQYF. The chain combines TRBV28 with TRBJ2-3; 15 nucleotides agree with TRBD2. Germline V gene lookup returns CDR1 MDHEN and CDR2 SYDVKM. The CDR3 length is 22 residues. The junction had 19 bases not matched to a gene; V was cut back by 4 bases and J by 2 bases.

V usage is TRBV4-1 and J usage is TRBJ2-4; perhaps TRBD2 as D (5 bases). CDR1 is MGHRA and CDR2 is YSYEKL in the germline V gene. Trimming took 1 base from V and 1 from J, leaving 8 bases between them. CDR3 length: 15 amino acids. CDR3 loop: CASSQVGIAKNIQYF. The CDR3 DNA reads as TGCGCCAGCAGCCAAGTCGGGATCGCCAAAAACATTCAGTACTTC.

In its sample, this clone was seen a few times. The V and J genes are TRBV19 and TRBJ2-1; the match to TRBD1 covers 7 bases. Germline V lookup: CDR1 LNHDA, CDR2 SQIVND (reference sequence). The CDR3 spans 14 residues. J gave up 8 bases and V 5 bases, and 9 bases lay outside the gene matches. CDR3 residues: CASSLHRGSDEQFF. The DNA for the CDR3 is TGTGCCAGTAGTCTGCACAGGGGTTCCGATGAGCAGTTCTTC.

The rearrangement joins TRBV28 to TRBJ1-2, with 8 bases lining up with TRBD1. V was pared by 4 bases and J by 8 bases, with 12 bases of the junction left unmatched. From germline, CDR1 is MDHEN and CDR2 SYDVKM. This CDR3 spans 15 amino acids. CDR3 sequence (DNA): TGTGCCAGCAGTTCCCTCGTCCAGGGGGCATTGGGCTACACCTTC. This sequence encodes CASSSLVQGALGYTF.

The chain has TRBV28 and TRBJ1-2, with D uncertain. With 10 bases removed from V and 4 bases from J, the gap between germline ends came to 19 bases. The CDR3 extends over 14 amino acids. Per germline, CDR1 MDHEN and CDR2 SYDVKM. This chain's CDR3 is CAISGEPNSYGYTF. For the CDR3, the DNA is TGTGCCATCTCTGGAGAGCCCAATTCCTATGGCTACACCTTC.

This clone was found a few times. CDR3 nucleotide sequence: TGTGCCAGCAGCACTCCGCCGGAGGACTACGAGCAGTACTTC. Translating gives CASSTPPEDYEQYF. The rearrangement uses TRBV6-1 and TRBJ2-7, with D perhaps TRBD2 (5 bases). Trimming left V 6 bases short and J 3 bases short, with 15 bases between. This CDR3 spans 14 amino acids. Germline assignment: CDR1 MNHNS and CDR2 SASEGT.

This chain connects TRBV7-2 to TRBJ2-1; the D gene is possibly TRBD1 (6 bases). V was shortened by 0 bases and J by 0 bases, with 15 bases between the two germline ends. This CDR3 is built from 18 residues. Looked up from germline, CDR1 is SGHTA and CDR2 is FQGNSA. In DNA, the CDR3 is TGTGCCAGCAGCTTAGCGCCCAGGGGATTATTCTCCTACAATGAGCAGTTCTTC. This translates into CASSLAPRGLFSYNEQFF.

The rearrangement links TRBV7-2 to TRBJ2-2; D is ambiguous. The CDR3 length is 14 residues. Germline-derived CDR1 and CDR2 are SGHTA and FQGNSA. The germline V and J ends were trimmed by 0 bases and 7 bases, with 9 bases remaining between them. In nucleotides, the CDR3 is TGTGCCAGCAGCTTAGCCCGATGGAGCGGGGAGCTGTTTTTT. It is translated as CASSLARWSGELFF.

The chain employs TRBV5-6 and TRBJ2-2; 8 bases match TRBD2. This CDR3 contains 16 residues. The J segment lost 5 bases and the V segment lost 1 base, leaving 7 bases of the junction unmatched. Germline lookup yields CDR1 SGHDT and CDR2 YYEEEE. CDR3 amino acids: CASSLLRAGDTGELFF. The CDR3 nucleotides read TGTGCCAGCAGCTTGTTGCGAGCGGGAGATACCGGGGAGCTGTTTTTT.

The rearrangement joins TRBV5-6 to TRBJ2-1, with 12 bases identical to TRBD2. Germline CDR1 reads SGHDT; CDR2 reads YYEEEE. This CDR3 spans 17 amino acids. V dropped 4 bases and J dropped 9; count of bases not matched to a gene: 14. CDR3 nucleotides: TGTGCCAGCAGCCAGCGGGCCCTAGCGGGAGGGCCCAGTGAGCAGTTCTTC. Amino acids: CASSQRALAGGPSEQFF.